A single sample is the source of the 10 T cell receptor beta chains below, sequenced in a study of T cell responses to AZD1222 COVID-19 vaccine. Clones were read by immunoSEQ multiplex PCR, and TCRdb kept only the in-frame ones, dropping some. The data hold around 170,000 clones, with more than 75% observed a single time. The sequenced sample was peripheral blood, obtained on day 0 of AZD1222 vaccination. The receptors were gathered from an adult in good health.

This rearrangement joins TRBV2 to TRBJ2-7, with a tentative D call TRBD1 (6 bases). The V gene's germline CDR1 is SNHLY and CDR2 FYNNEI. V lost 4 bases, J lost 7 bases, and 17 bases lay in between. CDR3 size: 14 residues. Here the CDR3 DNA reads TGTGCCAGCAGTGTAGAAACAGGGTTTTGGGAGCAGTACTTC. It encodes CASSVETGFWEQYF.

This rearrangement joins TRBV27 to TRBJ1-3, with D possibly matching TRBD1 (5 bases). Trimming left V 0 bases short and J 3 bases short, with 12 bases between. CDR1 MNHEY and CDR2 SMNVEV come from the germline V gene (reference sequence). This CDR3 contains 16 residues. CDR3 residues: CASSLSSVGGGNTIYF. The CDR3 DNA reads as TGTGCCAGCAGTTTATCATCCGTGGGGGGTGGAAACACCATATATTTT.

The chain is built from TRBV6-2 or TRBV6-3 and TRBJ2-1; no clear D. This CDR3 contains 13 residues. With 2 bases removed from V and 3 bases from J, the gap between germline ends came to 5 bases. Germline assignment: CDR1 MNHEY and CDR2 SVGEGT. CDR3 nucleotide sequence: TGTGCCAGCAGTTACGGAGTCTACAATGAGCAGTTCTTC. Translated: CASSYGVYNEQFF.

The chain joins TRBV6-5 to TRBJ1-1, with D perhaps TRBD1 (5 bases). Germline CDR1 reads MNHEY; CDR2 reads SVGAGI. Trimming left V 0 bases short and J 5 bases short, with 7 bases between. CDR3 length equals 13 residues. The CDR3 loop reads CASSYSGETEAFF. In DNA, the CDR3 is TGTGCCAGCAGTTACTCAGGGGAAACTGAAGCTTTCTTT.

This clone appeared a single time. CDR3 sequence (DNA): TGTGCCAGCACCGGGGCACAGGGAATAAAGGAGCCCCAGCATTTT. It yields the protein CASTGAQGIKEPQHF. V usage is TRBV2 and J usage is TRBJ1-5, with a possible D match to TRBD1 (6 bases). The CDR3 runs 15 residues. Deletions cut 7 bases from V and 8 bases from J, with 21 bases between. Germline-derived CDR1 and CDR2 are SNHLY and FYNNEI.

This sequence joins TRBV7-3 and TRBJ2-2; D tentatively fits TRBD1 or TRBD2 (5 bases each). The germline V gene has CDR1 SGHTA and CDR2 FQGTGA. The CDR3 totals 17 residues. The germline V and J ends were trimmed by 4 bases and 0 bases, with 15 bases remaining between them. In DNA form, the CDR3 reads TGTGCCAGCAGCTCCTTGGTGCGAGGGGCGAACACCGGGGAGCTGTTTTTT. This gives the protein CASSSLVRGANTGELFF.

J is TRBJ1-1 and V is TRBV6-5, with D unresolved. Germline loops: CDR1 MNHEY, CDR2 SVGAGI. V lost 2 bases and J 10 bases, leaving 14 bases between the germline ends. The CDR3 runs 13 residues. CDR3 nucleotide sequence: TGTGCCAGCAGTTACCAATTCGGCGGGGTAGCTTTCTTT. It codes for CASSYQFGGVAFF.

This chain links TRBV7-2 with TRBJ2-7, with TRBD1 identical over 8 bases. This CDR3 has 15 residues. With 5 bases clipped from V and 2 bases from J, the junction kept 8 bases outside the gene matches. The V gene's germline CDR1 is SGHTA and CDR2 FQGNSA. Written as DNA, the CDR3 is TGTGCCAGCAGCGATACAGGGGGTAGCCCCTACGAGCAGTACTTC. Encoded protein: CASSDTGGSPYEQYF.

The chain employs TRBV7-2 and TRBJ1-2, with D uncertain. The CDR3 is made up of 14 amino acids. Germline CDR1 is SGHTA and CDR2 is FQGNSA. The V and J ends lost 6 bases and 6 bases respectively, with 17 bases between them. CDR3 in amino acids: CASRPLGGPDGYTF. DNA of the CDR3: TGTGCCAGCAGACCTCTTGGTGGCCCTGATGGCTACACCTTC. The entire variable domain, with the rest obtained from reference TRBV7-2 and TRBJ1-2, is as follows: GAGVSQSPSNKVTEKGKDVELRCDPISGHTALYWYRQSLGQGLEFLIYFQGNSAPDKSGLPSDRFSAERTGGSVSTLTIQRTQQEDSAVYLCASRPLGGPDGYTFGSGTRLTVV.

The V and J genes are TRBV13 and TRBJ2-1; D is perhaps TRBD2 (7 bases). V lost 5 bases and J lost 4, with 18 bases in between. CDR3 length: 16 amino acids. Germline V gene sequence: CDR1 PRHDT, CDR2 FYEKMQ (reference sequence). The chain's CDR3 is CASSQAAGAPYNEQFF. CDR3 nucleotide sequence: TGTGCCAGCAGCCAGGCGGCGGGGGCGCCTTACAATGAGCAGTTCTTC.